These T cell receptor beta chains were read from a single sample in a study of cytotoxic CD8 clonotypes in ibrutinib-treated CLL. Sequenced by immunoSEQ multiplex PCR; TCRdb stores in-frame clones only, minus some. Of about 310,000 clones in the sample, about 80% were seen once. The sequenced sample was PBMCs, obtained before ibrutinib treatment. The receptors stem from a human donor with chronic lymphocytic leukemia. CDR3s include the opening cysteine and the closing phenylalanine or tryptophan. Each record gives: D gene, V gene, clone size, J gene, CDR3 DNA, CDR3 protein. A D gene is named only where the DNA matches it firmly. The size of a clone is reported for some rows only, either as once, few or many, or as a class for expanded clones.

d_gene: .
v_gene: TRBV25-1
abundance: .
j_gene: TRBJ1-2
CDR3nt: TGTGCCAGCAGTGAATCCCCGACACGCAACTATGGCTACACCTTC
CDR3aa: CASSESPTRNYGYTF

d_gene: TRBD2
v_gene: TRBV19
abundance: once
j_gene: TRBJ2-7
CDR3nt: TGTGCCAGTAGTACTAGCGGGGGAACCTACGAGCAGTACTTC
CDR3aa: CASSTSGGTYEQYF

d_gene: .
v_gene: TRBV30
abundance: .
j_gene: TRBJ2-2
CDR3nt: TGTGCCTGCCTACCGGTGGGAGGTATTTACACCGGGGAGCTGTTTTTT
CDR3aa: CACLPVGGIYTGELFF

d_gene: .
v_gene: TRBV5-8
abundance: .
j_gene: TRBJ1-2
CDR3nt: TGTGCCAGCAGCTTATCCGCGGAAGTAACCTTC
CDR3aa: CASSLSAEVTF

d_gene: .
v_gene: TRBV7-9
abundance: .
j_gene: TRBJ2-2
CDR3nt: TGTGCCAGCAGCCCAGAAGGAATAGGCACCGGGGAGCTGTTTTTT
CDR3aa: CASSPEGIGTGELFF

d_gene: TRBD1
v_gene: TRBV4-1
abundance: .
j_gene: TRBJ1-2
CDR3nt: TGCGCCAGCAGCCGAGGACAGGAAGCTAACTATGGCTACACCTTC
CDR3aa: CASSRGQEANYGYTF

d_gene: TRBD2
v_gene: TRBV7-8
abundance: .
j_gene: TRBJ2-7
CDR3nt: TGTGCCAGCAGCCGTAGCGGGAGAACCTACGAGCAGTACTTC
CDR3aa: CASSRSGRTYEQYF

d_gene: .
v_gene: TRBV7-2
abundance: .
j_gene: TRBJ1-4
CDR3nt: TGTGCCAGCAGCCCGAGCGTAGGGAATGATGAAAAACTGTTTTTT
CDR3aa: CASSPSVGNDEKLFF

d_gene: .
v_gene: TRBV5-1
abundance: .
j_gene: TRBJ2-5
CDR3nt: TGCGCCAGCAGCTTTACAGGGTTAGCAGAGACCCAGTACTTC
CDR3aa: CASSFTGLAETQYF

d_gene: .
v_gene: TRBV9
abundance: .
j_gene: TRBJ2-3
CDR3nt: TGTGCCAGCAGCGTCAACCCCACAGATACGCAGTATTTT
CDR3aa: CASSVNPTDTQYF

d_gene: TRBD1
v_gene: TRBV30
abundance: .
j_gene: TRBJ1-5
CDR3nt: TGTGCCTGGGGGACAGGCTTGTATAGCAATCAGCCCCAGCATTTT
CDR3aa: CAWGTGLYSNQPQHF

d_gene: TRBD2
v_gene: TRBV6-4
abundance: .
j_gene: TRBJ2-3
CDR3nt: TGTGCCAGCAGTGCCGAACCAAGCGGGAATACGCAGTATTTT
CDR3aa: CASSAEPSGNTQYF

d_gene: .
v_gene: TRBV2
abundance: .
j_gene: TRBJ1-2
CDR3nt: TGTGCCAGCAGTGAATTATTTCATCTTGGGCCAGGGAGGGGCTTTAATGGCTACACCTTC
CDR3aa: CASSELFHLGPGRGFNGYTF

d_gene: .
v_gene: TRBV5-1
abundance: .
j_gene: TRBJ2-7
CDR3nt: TGCGCCAGCAGCTTGGTAGGCGGGACAGCGACCTACGAGCAGTACTTC
CDR3aa: CASSLVGGTATYEQYF

d_gene: .
v_gene: TRBV5-6
abundance: .
j_gene: TRBJ2-7
CDR3nt: TGTGCCAGCAGCGAGGCCTACGAGCAGTACTTC
CDR3aa: CASSEAYEQYF

d_gene: TRBD1
v_gene: TRBV5-1
abundance: .
j_gene: TRBJ2-5
CDR3nt: TGCGCCAGCAGTCCCGGGACAGGGGAAGAGACCCAGTACTTC
CDR3aa: CASSPGTGEETQYF

d_gene: .
v_gene: TRBV13
abundance: few
j_gene: TRBJ2-1
CDR3nt: TGTGCCAGCGGGCGGCGCGCCACCCGGGGTGAGCAGTTCTTC
CDR3aa: CASGRRATRGEQFF

d_gene: TRBD2
v_gene: TRBV29-1
abundance: .
j_gene: TRBJ2-7
CDR3nt: TGCAGCGTTGAAGGGACTAGCGGGATACTTATGGACCCCTACGAGCAGTACTTC
CDR3aa: CSVEGTSGILMDPYEQYF

d_gene: TRBD2
v_gene: TRBV4-2
abundance: few
j_gene: TRBJ2-3
CDR3nt: TGTGCCAGCAGCCAAGAAGAGGGACTAGATTTTTTCGATACGCAGTATTTT
CDR3aa: CASSQEEGLDFFDTQYF

d_gene: .
v_gene: TRBV4-3
abundance: few
j_gene: TRBJ1-5
CDR3nt: TGCGCCAGCAGCCAAGATCTAACCAGGGACAATCAGCCCCAGCATTTT
CDR3aa: CASSQDLTRDNQPQHF

d_gene: .
v_gene: TRBV7-2
abundance: .
j_gene: TRBJ2-7
CDR3nt: TGTGCCAGCAGCCCGCGCGGGACTCAGATTTACGAGCAGTACTTC
CDR3aa: CASSPRGTQIYEQYF

d_gene: .
v_gene: TRBV4-2
abundance: few
j_gene: TRBJ2-1
CDR3nt: TGTGCCAGCAGCCAACTTTGGACTCTCCGAAACAATGAGCAGTTCTTC
CDR3aa: CASSQLWTLRNNEQFF

d_gene: .
v_gene: TRBV4-3
abundance: .
j_gene: TRBJ1-5
CDR3nt: TGCGCCAGCAGCCAAGACGGCTACAATCAGCCCCAGCATTTT
CDR3aa: CASSQDGYNQPQHF